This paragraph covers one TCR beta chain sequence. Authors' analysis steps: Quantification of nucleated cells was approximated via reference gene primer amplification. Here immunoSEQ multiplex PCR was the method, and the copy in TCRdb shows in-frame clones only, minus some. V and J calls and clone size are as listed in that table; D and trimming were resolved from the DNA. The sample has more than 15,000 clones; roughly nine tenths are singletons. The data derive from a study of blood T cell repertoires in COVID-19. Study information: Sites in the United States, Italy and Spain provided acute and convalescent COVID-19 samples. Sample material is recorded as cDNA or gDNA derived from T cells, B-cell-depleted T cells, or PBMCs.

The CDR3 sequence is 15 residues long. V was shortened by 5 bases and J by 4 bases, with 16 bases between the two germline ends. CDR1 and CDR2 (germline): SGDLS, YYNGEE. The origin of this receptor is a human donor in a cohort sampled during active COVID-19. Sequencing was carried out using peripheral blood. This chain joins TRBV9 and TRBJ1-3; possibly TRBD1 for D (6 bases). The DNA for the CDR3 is TGTGCCAGCAGTGGCGTACAGGGTGGCGGAAACACCATATATTTT. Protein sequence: CASSGVQGGGNTIYF.